One sample yielded the 30 T cell receptor beta chains listed below, sequenced in a study of T cell clonality in common variable immunodeficiency. The study, taken as a whole, reports: Reportedly, TCR beta sequences from common variable immunodeficiency showed fewer deletions and N-nucleotide insertions.

Clones were sequenced by immunoSEQ multiplex PCR, and TCRdb holds only the in-frame ones, with some missing. The sample contains approximately 17,000 clones, none of them singletons. Their cognate antigens are unknown. The source material was peripheral blood mononuclear cells. Receptor source: a human donor with common variable immunodeficiency.

In regard to this clone: The CDR3 end falls 3 residues outside the read, so it is completed with the germline J gene. The chain joins TRBV19 to TRBJ1-4; perhaps TRBD1 as D (5 bases). The germline V gene has CDR1 LNHDA and CDR2 SQIVND (reference sequence). The CDR3 has 12 amino acids. Trimming stripped 9 bases from V and 7 bases from J, with 12 bases between. The CDR3 is CARPAGLEKLFF. CDR3 DNA, as far as it was read: TGTGCCAGGCCCGCGGGACTTGAAAAA.

By share, this clone counts as medium-sized (0.01 to 0.1%). The read gets to within 3 residues of the CDR3 end, and the germline J gene fills in the rest. The V call is TRBV20-1, the J call TRBJ1-1; 8 bases agree with TRBD1. This CDR3 contains 15 residues. Germline CDR1 and CDR2: DFQATT and SNEGSKA (reference sequence). Germline trimming cut 6 bases from V and 0 bases from J; bases unmatched to any gene: 9. The sequenced CDR3 bases are TGCAGTGCCCACGACAGGGGAGGCATGAACACTGAA. This gives the protein CSAHDRGGMNTE. The whole CDR3 region reads CSAHDRGGMNTEAFF.

As for this clone: The read terminates 3 residues ahead of where the CDR3 ends, so the germline J gene completes it. The chain recombines TRBV2 with TRBJ1-4; D is undetermined. V lost 8 bases and J lost 7, with 5 bases in between. Germline assignment: CDR1 SNHLY and CDR2 FYNNEI. The CDR3 covers 10 residues. The DNA read from the CDR3 is TGTGCCAGCCGGGTTGAAAAA. This gives the protein CASRVEK. The full CDR3 is CASRVEKLFF.

This clone came up a few times. The read finishes 3 residues shy of the CDR3 end, and the germline J gene is used to complete it. The chain joins TRBV7-9 to TRBJ1-1; 7 bases line up with TRBD1. From germline, CDR1 is SEHNR and CDR2 FQNEAQ (reference sequence). The CDR3 is 14 amino acids. Trimming at V came to 5 bases and at J to 6 bases, leaving 9 bases not matched to a gene. The chain's CDR3 is CASSLTGLGAEAFF. The part of the CDR3 DNA that was read is TGTGCCAGCAGCCTGACAGGGTTGGGGGCTGAA.

This clone qualifies as medium-sized. Read coverage stops 3 residues before the CDR3 terminus; the germline J gene supplies the remainder. The chain has TRBV5-1 and TRBJ2-3, with 7 bases lining up with TRBD1. This CDR3 contains 14 residues. CDR1 and CDR2 from the germline V gene are SGHRS and YFSETQ. Germline trimming cut 5 bases from V and 0 bases from J; bases unmatched to any gene: 3. The CDR3 loop reads CASRQGSSTDTQYF. Partial CDR3 DNA: TGCGCCAGCAGACAGGGGTCCAGCACAGATACG.

Sample share makes this clone medium-sized. The read ends 3 residues shy of where the CDR3 ends; the end is completed using the germline J gene. The rearrangement links TRBV2 to TRBJ1-5; 8 bases fit TRBD1. The CDR3 has 14 amino acids. CDR1 and CDR2 from the germline V gene are SNHLY and FYNNEI. Trimming cost V 6 bases and J 5 bases; bases outside gene matches: 6. The CDR3 DNA, read in part, is TGTGCCAGCAGCAGCCAGACAGGGGATCAGCCC. This codes for CASSSQTGDQP. The full CDR3 protein reads CASSSQTGDQPQHF.

There are a few counts of this clone. The read ends 3 residues early relative to the CDR3; the germline J gene fills the gap. This chain connects TRBV7-3 to TRBJ1-2, with D tentatively TRBD1 (5 bases). The CDR3 has 15 residues. Germline CDR1 SGHTA, CDR2 FQGTGA. The V and J ends lost 1 base and 3 bases respectively, with 12 bases between them. Partial CDR3 DNA: TGTGCCAGCAGCTTAATAGGAGGAGGGGACTATGGC. It specifies CASSLIGGGDYG. The CDR3 in its entirety is CASSLIGGGDYGYTF.

Ten or more counts support this clone. The DNA ends 3 residues before the CDR3 does, and the rest of the CDR3 is filled in from the germline J gene. This rearrangement joins TRBV20-1 to TRBJ2-3; 9 nucleotides agree with TRBD2. CDR1 is DFQATT and CDR2 is SNEGSKA in the germline V gene (reference sequence). Trimming at V came to 4 bases and at J to 0 bases, leaving 5 bases not matched to a gene. The CDR3 covers 15 residues. Incomplete CDR3 DNA: TGCAGTGCTACCGTTGCGGGAGGGAGCACAGATACG. Translated, it gives CSATVAGGSTDT. The whole CDR3 protein reads CSATVAGGSTDTQYF.

This clone occurred a few times. Sequencing ends 3 residues short of the CDR3 end; the germline J gene provides the rest. The chain has TRBV7-9 and TRBJ1-1; the match to TRBD1 covers 9 bases. CDR3 length: 14 amino acids. J lost 2 bases, V lost 6 bases, and 4 bases had no gene match. Germline CDR1 and CDR2: SEHNR and FQNEAQ (reference sequence). Partial CDR3 DNA: TGTGCCAGCAGACGGACAGGGGCAAACACTGAA. This sequence encodes CASRRTGANTE. The entire CDR3 reads CASRRTGANTEAFF.

In regard to this clone: The read terminates 3 residues before the CDR3 end, so the remaining end is supplied by the germline J gene. This rearrangement joins TRBV18 to TRBJ2-7, with D perhaps matching TRBD1 (6 bases). CDR3 length equals 16 residues. V lost 0 bases, J lost 0 bases, and 12 bases lay in between. Germline loops: CDR1 KGHSH, CDR2 LQKENI. Incomplete CDR3 DNA: TGTGCCAGCTCACCACCGGCAGCAGGGGACTCCTACGAG. Protein product: CASSPPAAGDSYE. The CDR3 in full is CASSPPAAGDSYEQYF.

This clone counts as medium-sized. The read halts 3 residues ahead of the CDR3 end, with the missing end drawn from the germline J gene. The chain recombines TRBV28 with TRBJ1-2; unclear D gene. CDR3 length: 12 residues. The V end was cut by 2 bases, the J end by 6 bases, with 7 bases between. Germline V gene lookup returns CDR1 MDHEN and CDR2 SYDVKM. Incomplete CDR3 DNA: TGTGCCAGCAGTTTAAAAGAGGATGGC. It yields the protein CASSLKEDG. The CDR3 in full is CASSLKEDGYTF.

The sample holds a few counts of this clone. The read gets to within 3 residues of the CDR3 end, and the germline J gene fills in the rest. V gene TRBV7-9 combines with J gene TRBJ1-2; D perhaps matches TRBD1 (5 bases). The CDR3 length is 15 residues. CDR1 and CDR2 from the germline V gene are SEHNR and FQNEAQ (reference sequence). The V gene lost 5 bases and the J gene lost 2 bases, with 15 bases spanning the gap. The CDR3 sequence: CASSRQVAGNYGYTF. CDR3 bases read: TGTGCCAGCAGCCGTCAAGTGGCAGGGAACTATGGC. The full variable domain, completed using reference TRBV7-9 and TRBJ1-2, is DTGVSQNPRHKITKRGQNVTFRCDPISEHNRLYWYRQTLGQGPEFLTYFQNEAQLEKSRLLSDRFSAERPKGSFSTLEIQRTEQGDSAMYLCASSRQVAGNYGYTFGSGTRLTVV.

This clone was detected ten times or more. Read data end 3 residues before the CDR3 end; the end is taken from the germline J gene. The chain couples TRBV7-2 to TRBJ2-3, with D perhaps matching TRBD1 (6 bases). The V and J ends lost 5 bases and 2 bases respectively, with 14 bases between them. This CDR3 has 15 residues. In germline, CDR1 is SGHTA, CDR2 FQGNSA. The CDR3 sequence is CASSHGDRYTDTQYF. CDR3 DNA (partial): TGTGCCAGCAGCCACGGAGACAGGTACACAGATACG. Variable domain in full (rest from reference TRBV7-2 and TRBJ2-3): GAGVSQSPSNKVTEKGKDVELRCDPISGHTALYWYRQSLGQGLEFLIYFQGNSAPDKSGLPSDRFSAERTGGSVSTLTIQRTQQEDSAVYLCASSHGDRYTDTQYFGPGTRLTVL.

About this clone: The read halts 3 residues ahead of the CDR3 end, with the missing end drawn from the germline J gene. This chain joins TRBV19 and TRBJ2-3, with TRBD1 matching 8 bases. Looked up from germline, CDR1 is LNHDA and CDR2 is SQIVND (reference sequence). V dropped 3 bases and J dropped 2; count of bases not matched to a gene: 7. The CDR3 contains 16 residues. The DNA read from the CDR3 is TGTGCCAGTAGTATGTCGACAGGGGTCTTCACAGATACG. Amino acid sequence: CASSMSTGVFTDT. The complete CDR3 protein is CASSMSTGVFTDTQYF.

A few counts support this clone. The CDR3 here is CASSYRGQGASSEQYF. CDR3 DNA (partial): TGTGCCAGCAGTTACCGCGGACAGGGGGCGTCTAGCGAG. The J gene is TRBJ2-7, the V gene TRBV6-2 or TRBV6-3; 11 bases map to TRBD1. The read terminates 3 residues before the CDR3 end, so the remaining end is supplied by the germline J gene. Looked up from germline, CDR1 is MNHEY and CDR2 is SVGEGT. The junction had 9 bases not matched to a gene; V was cut back by 2 bases and J by 6 bases. The CDR3 is 16 residues long.

This clone has ten or more counts. The CDR3 end falls 3 residues outside the read, so it is completed with the germline J gene. This sequence joins TRBV6-2 or TRBV6-3 and TRBJ2-5; possible D gene TRBD2, 6 bases. V shed 5 bases and J shed 2 bases, with 12 bases lying between them. CDR1 is MNHEY and CDR2 is SVGEGT in the germline V gene. The CDR3 spans 14 residues. The part of the CDR3 DNA that was read is TGTGCCAGCAGTCTTCTGGGGACTCAAGAGACC. Encoded protein: CASSLLGTQET. The full CDR3 protein reads CASSLLGTQETQYF.

This clone was counted between two and nine times. Read coverage stops 3 residues before the CDR3 terminus; the germline J gene supplies the remainder. V gene TRBV6-1 combines with J gene TRBJ2-7; TRBD2 matches 8 bases. In germline, CDR1 is MNHNS, CDR2 SASEGT. V trimming: 2 bases; J trimming: 5 bases; junction bases outside the gene matches: 8. The length of the CDR3 is 15 residues. This CDR3 is CASSEKSGSPNEQYF. Incomplete CDR3 DNA: TGTGCCAGCAGTGAAAAGAGCGGGAGCCCCAACGAG.

This clone was seen a few times. Read sequence stops 3 residues before the CDR3 end, and the germline J gene provides the missing end. This sequence joins TRBV7-2 and TRBJ1-2; a possible D gene is TRBD1 (5 bases). The CDR3 is 13 residues long. Germline values: CDR1 SGHTA, CDR2 FQGNSA. CDR3 bases read: TGTGCCAGCAGCTTTGATGGGGCTGGGGGC. It encodes CASSFDGAGG. The whole CDR3 sequence reads CASSFDGAGGYTF.

This clone was counted only a few times. With the read ending 3 residues before the CDR3 end, the germline J gene is used to fill in that end. This sequence joins TRBV6-1 and TRBJ2-2; 9 positions agree with TRBD1. Germline CDR1 and CDR2: MNHNS and SASEGT. V gave up 4 bases and J gave up 6 bases; unmatched junction bases: 0. This CDR3 spans 13 amino acids. Partial CDR3 DNA: TGTGCCAGCAGTGGACAGGGGGCCGGGGAG. The encoded protein is CASSGQGAGE. The whole CDR3 region reads CASSGQGAGELFF.

With respect to this clone: The read is 3 residues too short to cover the CDR3 end, so that end is filled in from the germline J gene. The rearrangement links TRBV2 to TRBJ2-3; TRBD2 aligns across 7 bases. In germline, CDR1 is SNHLY, CDR2 FYNNEI. V gave up 10 bases and J gave up 1 base; unmatched junction bases: 14. The CDR3 is 16 amino acids. CDR3 protein: CAINFGKRGRTDTQYF. The part of the CDR3 DNA that was read is TGTGCCATCAACTTTGGGAAGCGGGGTCGCACAGATACG.

This clone was counted only a few times. A read error may account for a junction end that differs from germline. The CDR3 extends 3 residues past the end of the read, so its final part is completed from the germline J gene. V is TRBV19 and J is TRBJ1-5; 9 bases agree with TRBD1. The CDR3 contains 15 residues. The germline CDR1 and CDR2 sequences are LNHDA and SQIVND (reference sequence). This chain's CDR3 is CASNRGRGSNKPQHF. The CDR3 DNA, read in part, is TGTGCCAGCAACAGGGGGCGAGGCAGCAATAAGCCC.

This clone was picked up a small number of times. The read ends 3 residues before the CDR3 terminus; that terminus is restored from the germline J gene. The genes are TRBV7-2 and TRBJ2-1; maybe TRBD1 (6 bases). Trimming took 3 bases from V and 6 from J, leaving 9 bases between them. Germline V gives CDR1 SGHTA, CDR2 FQGNSA. This CDR3 region has 13 residues. CDR3 DNA, as far as it was read: TGTGCCAGCAGCTTGGTCAGGGGCAATGAG. Translation: CASSLVRGNE. The CDR3 in full is CASSLVRGNEQFF.

This clone came up many times. The CDR3 extends 3 residues past the end of the read, so its final part is completed from the germline J gene. The gene calls are TRBV20-1 and TRBJ2-7; 8 nucleotides align to TRBD2. From germline, CDR1 is DFQATT and CDR2 SNEGSKA (reference sequence). Trimming at V came to 6 bases and at J to 3 bases, leaving 10 bases not matched to a gene. The CDR3 runs to 14 residues. CDR3 sequence: CSAPLAGGLYEQYF. The CDR3 DNA, read in part, is TGCAGTGCCCCTCTCGCGGGAGGTCTCTACGAG.

This clone was found many times. This CDR3 reads CASSLGDIGDTIYF. The CDR3 DNA, read in part, is TGTGCCAGCAGCTTAGGGGACATCGGGGACACC. The chain carries TRBV7-9 and TRBJ1-3, with D maybe TRBD1 (6 bases). The CDR3 goes on 3 residues after the read ends, and that part is filled in from the germline J gene. The germline CDR1 and CDR2 sequences are SEHNR and FQNEAQ (reference sequence). The V end was cut by 1 base, the J end by 8 bases, with 12 bases between. This CDR3 has 14 residues.

This clone was recorded at least ten times. The observed sequence ends 3 residues before the CDR3 terminus, with the missing tail filled in from the germline J gene. The chain carries TRBV7-3 and TRBJ1-2; D perhaps matches TRBD1 (6 bases). The CDR3 is 13 amino acids. Trimming left V 5 bases short and J 6 bases short, with 13 bases between. Germline CDR1 and CDR2: SGHTA and FQGTGA. This CDR3 reads CASSQTGGNGYTF. The CDR3 DNA, read in part, is TGTGCCAGCAGCCAGACAGGAGGAAATGGC.

This clone was picked up many times. CDR3 DNA, as far as it was read: TGCAGTGCCATAGAGGGGCAGGGTCAGCCC. Translation: CSAIEGQGQP. The CDR3, in full, reads CSAIEGQGQPQHF. V and J are TRBV20-1 and TRBJ1-5; D may be TRBD1 (5 bases). The CDR3 end falls 3 residues outside the read, so it is completed with the germline J gene. V was cut by 6 bases and J by 6 bases, with 15 bases left in between. The germline V gene has CDR1 DFQATT and CDR2 SNEGSKA (reference sequence). The CDR3 extends over 13 amino acids.

This clone has more than one count but fewer than ten. The CDR3 loop is CASGPGGLDEQYF. CDR3 DNA, as far as it was read: TGTGCCAGCGGGCCAGGGGGCCTGGACGAG. This rearrangement joins TRBV5-6 to TRBJ2-7; 8 bases are shared with TRBD1. The read is 3 residues too short to cover the CDR3 end, so that end is filled in from the germline J gene. The CDR3 consists of 13 residues. The V gene end was trimmed by 7 bases and the J gene end by 5 bases; junction bases not matched to a gene: 8. Germline V gene data show CDR1 as SGHDT and CDR2 as YYEEEE.

This clone was seen only a few times. The CDR3 end falls 3 residues outside the read, so it is completed with the germline J gene. V gene TRBV7-2 combines with J gene TRBJ2-1; 11 bases fit TRBD2. This CDR3 comprises 15 residues. After removal of 2 bases from V and 8 bases from J, the junction contained 5 bases not matched to a gene. Germline lookup yields CDR1 SGHTA and CDR2 FQGNSA. The CDR3 sequence is CASSLTSGSFYEQFF. CDR3 DNA (partial): TGTGCCAGCAGCTTAACTAGCGGGAGTTTCTATGAG.

This clone was observed a handful of times. The read falls 3 residues short of the CDR3 end, and the missing part is taken from the germline J gene. The genes are TRBV7-3 and TRBJ2-7; 13 bases are shared with TRBD2. Per germline, CDR1 SGHTA and CDR2 FQGTGA. The length of the CDR3 is 15 residues. Germline trimming cut 6 bases from V and 2 bases from J; bases unmatched to any gene: 4. This chain's CDR3 is CASSLTSGRTYEQYF. Partial CDR3 DNA: TGTGCCAGCAGTTTGACTAGCGGGAGGACCTACGAG.

With respect to this clone: The CDR3 extends 3 residues past the end of the read, so its final part is completed from the germline J gene. The J gene is TRBJ2-1, the V gene TRBV13; D is possibly TRBD1 or TRBD2 (5 bases each). V lost 10 bases and J lost 0, with 13 bases in between. The CDR3 runs to 14 residues. Germline values: CDR1 PRHDT, CDR2 FYEKMQ (reference sequence). This CDR3 reads CATGRRDSYNEQFF. The CDR3 bases that were read are TGTGCCACAGGGAGACGTGACTCCTACAATGAG. Together with reference TRBV13 and TRBJ2-1, the CDR3 gives the full variable domain: AAGVIQSPRHLIKEKRETATLKCYPIPRHDTVYWYQQGPGQDPQFLISFYEKMQSDKGSIPDRFSAQQFSDYHSELNMSSLELGDSALYFCATGRRDSYNEQFFGPGTRLTVL.